This T cell receptor beta chain originates from a study of human T cells and chemical hapten exposure. Study details: Minor pooled library volume differences mainly drove per-sample TCR yield variation.

Described time point: patch test 3, about 24 weeks after DPC sensitization. Treatment in this sample: therapeutic diphenylcyclopropenone sensitization with weekly scalp DPC. Whole blood that had not been fractionated was the source of extracted total RNA. TCRdb itself ran the RACE reads through MiXCR, one entry per CDR3 protein. The table records tens of thousands of distinct CDR3 sequences, roughly 12% of them present only once. The TCR originated in a woman aged 40 to 49 with alopecia areata. Some clones in this sample may be carry-over from other donors' samples. The material sequenced was whole blood, taken in connection with sensitization to the hapten diphenylcyclopropenone (DPC).

The DNA for the CDR3 is TGTGCTAGTGCACCGAGGCAGGGACTAGGAGAGACCCAGTACTTC. Encoded protein: CASAPRQGLGETQYF. J is TRBJ2-5 and V is TRBV12-5; TRBD2 matches 8 bases. Germline values: CDR1 LGHNT, CDR2 FRNRAP. CDR3 length: 15 amino acids. With V trimmed by 7 bases and J by 4 bases, 11 bases remained unmatched.